This section outlines one T cell receptor beta chain sequence together with its context. Its specificity is unknown. The table came from immunoSEQ multiplex PCR; TCRdb's copy has only in-frame clones and leaves some out. The sample holds over 130,000 clones, about 90% seen once. This CDR3 has 13 amino acids. Germline V gene data show CDR1 as SGHDT and CDR2 as YYEEEE. The trim removed 3 bases at V and 4 bases at J, leaving 3 bases unmatched. The sample is drawn from a study of T cell responses to AZD1222 COVID-19 vaccine. Whole-study results and caveats: The peak T cell response came first, and repertoires were sampled only after it. The donor group comprised mostly white British people and more females; the analysis possibly underestimated clonal diversity.

This material consisted of peripheral blood, taken 28 days after the second dose of the MenACWY control vaccine. The source is an adult who received the MenACWY meningococcal vaccine as a control. The V call is TRBV5-6, the J call TRBJ1-2; 7 positions agree with TRBD1. CDR3 DNA sequence: TGTGCCAGCAGCTCGGGACAGACCTATGGCTACACCTTC. This encodes CASSSGQTYGYTF.